One and the same sample provided the 28 T cell receptor beta chains below, sequenced in a study of T cell changes during pregnancy in multiple sclerosis. Only in-frame clones appear in the TCRdb table, and some are missing; sequencing was by immunoSEQ multiplex PCR. The data show approximately 80,000 clones, 90% to 95% seen once. The material sequenced was PBMCs, taken in the first trimester of pregnancy. All receptors come from a female donor in good health, serving as a control in a pregnancy study. Some clones in this sample may be carry-over from other donors' samples.

This chain links TRBV28 with TRBJ2-5; tentative D call: TRBD2 (5 bases). V lost 6 bases and J lost 0, with 11 bases in between. The CDR3 is made up of 14 amino acids. The germline V gene encodes CDR1 MDHEN and CDR2 SYDVKM. The CDR3 coding sequence is TGTGCCAGCAGGGGCCGGACTTACCAAGAGACCCAGTACTTC. This sequence encodes CASRGRTYQETQYF.

The rearrangement links TRBV2 to TRBJ2-1, with 12 bases matching TRBD2. In germline, CDR1 is SNHLY, CDR2 FYNNEI. This CDR3 has 16 residues. Losses at the gene ends were 5 bases for V and 3 bases for J; bases not matched to a gene: 5. CDR3 loop: CASSPLAGGIYNEQFF. The CDR3 nucleotides are TGTGCCAGCAGTCCTCTAGCGGGGGGGATCTACAATGAGCAGTTCTTC. The whole variable domain, filled in from reference TRBV2 and TRBJ2-1, reads EPEVTQTPSHQVTQMGQEVILRCVPISNHLYFYWYRQILGQKVEFLVSFYNNEISEKSEIFDDQFSVERPDGSNFTLKIRSTKLEDSAMYFCASSPLAGGIYNEQFFGPGTRLTVL.

The J gene is TRBJ2-1, the V gene TRBV5-1, with 7 bases fitting TRBD2. Germline-derived CDR1 and CDR2 are SGHRS and YFSETQ. This CDR3 has 13 amino acids. Trimming at V came to 2 bases and at J to 5 bases, leaving 1 base not matched to a gene. The CDR3 sequence: CASSFGGDNEQFF. CDR3 sequence (DNA): TGCGCCAGCAGCTTTGGGGGGGACAATGAGCAGTTCTTC.

The rearrangement joins TRBV27 to TRBJ2-1; TRBD1 aligns across 9 bases. Germline CDR1 MNHEY, CDR2 SMNVEV (reference sequence). V gave up 9 bases and J gave up 6 bases; unmatched junction bases: 3. The CDR3 spans 12 residues. CDR3 amino acids: CASRTGANEQFF. CDR3 bases: TGTGCCAGTCGGACAGGGGCCAATGAGCAGTTCTTC.

The chain couples TRBV7-9 to TRBJ1-1; 11 bases are a match to TRBD1. The V gene end was trimmed by 0 bases and the J gene end by 3 bases; junction bases not matched to a gene: 6. CDR1 is SEHNR and CDR2 is FQNEAQ in the germline V gene (reference sequence). This CDR3 is built from 17 residues. The DNA of the CDR3 is TGTGCCAGCAGCTTAGCACCAGGGACAGGGGGAGACACTGAAGCTTTCTTT. Translation: CASSLAPGTGGDTEAFF. The complete variable domain, with remaining parts taken from reference TRBV7-9 and TRBJ1-1, reads DTGVSQNPRHKITKRGQNVTFRCDPISEHNRLYWYRQTLGQGPEFLTYFQNEAQLEKSRLLSDRFSAERPKGSFSTLEIQRTEQGDSAMYLCASSLAPGTGGDTEAFFGQGTRLTVV.

The V call is TRBV15, the J call TRBJ2-4; 7 positions agree with TRBD1. The CDR3 has 14 amino acids. Per germline, CDR1 LNHNV and CDR2 YYDKDF (reference sequence). V lost 1 base to trimming and J lost 13 bases; unmatched junction nucleotides: 10. The CDR3 here is CATSRVQWGQSQYF. CDR3 bases: TGTGCCACCAGCAGAGTACAATGGGGACAGTCACAGTACTTC.

The rearrangement uses TRBV20-1 and TRBJ2-2; TRBD2 is a possible D gene (5 bases). V was clipped by 5 bases and J by 7 bases, with 8 bases between them. The CDR3 runs to 11 residues. Germline values: CDR1 DFQATT, CDR2 SNEGSKA (reference sequence). This CDR3 reads CSALSGGELFF. The CDR3 nucleotides are TGCAGTGCTTTAAGCGGCGGGGAGCTGTTTTTT.

This clone was detected only a few times. V usage is TRBV19 and J usage is TRBJ1-1; D gene ambiguous. Germline V lookup: CDR1 LNHDA, CDR2 SQIVND (reference sequence). The CDR3 is 11 amino acids. Trimming stripped 3 bases from V and 7 bases from J, with 6 bases between. DNA for the CDR3: TGTGCCAGTAGTATGAGGGATGAAGCTTTCTTT. Translating gives CASSMRDEAFF.

V gene TRBV10-1 combines with J gene TRBJ2-3; the D gene is possibly TRBD2 (6 bases). This CDR3 spans 17 amino acids. The germline CDR1 and CDR2 sequences are WNHNN and SYGVQD (reference sequence). Deletions cut 5 bases from V and 2 bases from J, with 20 bases between. The CDR3 is CASSSSSAPYLTDTQYF. CDR3 DNA sequence: TGCGCCAGCAGTTCTTCTAGCGCCCCTTATCTCACAGATACGCAGTATTTT.

In this sample, this clone turned up once. V gene TRBV29-1 combines with J gene TRBJ2-7; 7 bases are shared with TRBD2. Germline V gives CDR1 SQVTM, CDR2 ANQGSEA. J lost 5 bases, V lost 3 bases, and 4 bases had no gene match. This CDR3 region has 12 residues. The CDR3 DNA follows: TGCAGCGTTGAGTGGGGGGGGAACGAGCAGTACTTC. Translation gives CSVEWGGNEQYF.

The genes are TRBV28 and TRBJ2-3; TRBD2 agrees at 9 bases. V lost 8 bases, J lost 6 bases, and 15 bases stayed unmatched. This CDR3 comprises 16 residues. The germline CDR1 and CDR2 sequences are MDHEN and SYDVKM. CDR3 bases: TGTGCCAGCGCCGGTCGCGGGAGGGGTCCCGCTGATACGCAGTATTTT. Protein: CASAGRGRGPADTQYF.

CDR3 in amino acids: CASSQETGGLGSNQPQHF. CDR3 DNA: TGCGCCAGCAGCCAAGAGACAGGGGGCTTGGGAAGCAATCAGCCCCAGCATTTT. The chain joins TRBV4-3 to TRBJ1-5, with 10 bases identical to TRBD1. The CDR3 has 18 amino acids. Losses at the gene ends were 0 bases for V and 1 base for J; bases not matched to a gene: 6. Germline CDR1 LGHNA, CDR2 YSLEER.

The chain links TRBV5-1 to TRBJ2-2, with TRBD2 matching 7 bases. The CDR3 is 15 amino acids. J lost 2 bases, V lost 4 bases, and 5 bases had no gene match. Germline CDR1 reads SGHRS; CDR2 reads YFSETQ. CDR3 sequence (DNA): TGCGCCAGCAGCACCCGGGAGGACAACACCGGGGAGCTGTTTTTT. It codes for CASSTREDNTGELFF.

The CDR3 bases are TGCGCCAGCAGCCCCCTGGGGACAGGGGGCGCAGATACGCAGTATTTT. This sequence encodes CASSPLGTGGADTQYF. The V and J genes are TRBV4-3 and TRBJ2-3; 12 nucleotides agree with TRBD1. The germline gives CDR1 LGHNA, CDR2 YSLEER. The ends lost 4 bases at V and 4 bases at J; junction bases unmatched: 6. CDR3 length: 16 residues.

Here the CDR3 DNA reads TGTGCCAGCAGCCCAGGGACTAGCGGGGGGTTCGGGGAGCTGTTTTTT. It yields the protein CASSPGTSGGFGELFF. The gene calls are TRBV9 and TRBJ2-2; TRBD2 matches at 15 bases. The CDR3 has 16 residues. V gave up 4 bases and J gave up 7 bases; unmatched junction bases: 5. The V gene's germline CDR1 is SGDLS and CDR2 YYNGEE.

The chain combines TRBV10-3 with TRBJ2-3, with 9 bases aligning to TRBD2. This CDR3 has 15 residues. The germline gives CDR1 ENHRY, CDR2 SYGVKD. With 10 bases clipped from V and 10 bases from J, the junction kept 18 bases outside the gene matches. CDR3 sequence reads: CATPPGLAGIISQYF. CDR3 bases: TGTGCCACCCCCCCGGGGCTAGCGGGAATCATATCGCAGTATTTT.

This clone has ten or more counts. This sequence joins TRBV30 and TRBJ1-2; 10 positions agree with TRBD1. The CDR3 length is 14 residues. V was pared by 0 bases and J by 8 bases, with 6 bases of the junction left unmatched. Germline V gives CDR1 GTSNPN, CDR2 SVGIG (reference sequence). CDR3 loop: CAWSVSRTGGGYTF. CDR3 coding DNA: TGTGCCTGGAGTGTATCCAGGACAGGGGGGGGCTACACCTTC.

The chain links TRBV15 to TRBJ2-5; tentative D call: TRBD2 (5 bases). The tail of the sequence fits TRBJ2-7 better, so the J call may be wrong. The germline CDR1 and CDR2 sequences are LNHNV and YYDKDF (reference sequence). This CDR3 comprises 15 residues. CDR3: CATSRAEDSSYEQYF. CDR3 DNA: TGTGCCACCAGCAGAGCTGAGGACTCCTCCTACGAGCAGTACTTC.

DNA for the CDR3: TGTGCCAGCAGTGTAGCCCACGACACAGATACGCAGTATTTT. Translated, it gives CASSVAHDTDTQYF. The chain employs TRBV6-4 and TRBJ2-3; D remains unclear. The ends were cut back, 4 bases at V and 2 bases at J, with 10 bases in the middle. The germline V gene has CDR1 MRHNA and CDR2 SNTAGT. The CDR3 runs 14 residues.

The chain employs TRBV9 and TRBJ2-1, with a weak D call TRBD2 (6 bases). Germline CDR1 and CDR2: SGDLS and YYNGEE. The V end lost 0 bases, the J end lost 4 bases, and 14 bases lay between the germline ends. The CDR3 totals 16 residues. This CDR3 reads CASSVEGRDQYNEQFF. CDR3 bases: TGTGCCAGCAGCGTAGAGGGGCGGGACCAATACAATGAGCAGTTCTTC.

The chain uses TRBV7-8 and TRBJ2-1, with D perhaps matching TRBD2 (5 bases). Trimming removed 5 bases at V and 2 bases at J, with 10 bases between. The germline gives CDR1 SGHVS, CDR2 FQNEAQ. The CDR3 covers 14 residues. CDR3 sequence reads: CASSGSGTYNEQFF. DNA of the CDR3: TGTGCCAGCAGCGGAAGCGGAACCTACAATGAGCAGTTCTTC.

This chain joins TRBV6-1 and TRBJ1-4, with D perhaps matching TRBD1 (6 bases). The germline V gene has CDR1 MNHNS and CDR2 SASEGT. This CDR3 has 15 amino acids. V was shortened by 7 bases and J by 5 bases, with 17 bases between the two germline ends. The CDR3 DNA reads as TGTGCCAGCAATTCGTTAGGGGGTACAAATGAAAAACTGTTTTTT. The encoded protein is CASNSLGGTNEKLFF.

This rearrangement joins TRBV29-1 to TRBJ2-2; 9 nucleotides agree with TRBD1. Germline V gene data show CDR1 as SQVTM and CDR2 as ANQGSEA. Trimming at V came to 6 bases and at J to 2 bases, leaving 4 bases not matched to a gene. CDR3 length: 14 amino acids. The CDR3, as DNA: TGCAGCGTCGAACAGGGGGCTAACACCGGGGAGCTGTTTTTT. Encoded protein: CSVEQGANTGELFF.

The rearrangement joins TRBV4-1 to TRBJ1-3; no definite D call. CDR3 length: 15 residues. CDR1 is MGHRA, CDR2 YSYEKL, per germline. The V end lost 0 bases, the J end lost 3 bases, and 9 bases lay between the germline ends. The CDR3 region is CASSQEITGGNTIYF. The DNA of the CDR3 is TGCGCCAGCAGCCAAGAAATCACGGGTGGAAACACCATATATTTT.

The rearrangement joins TRBV6-5 to TRBJ2-5, with D hard to call. Germline V gene data show CDR1 as MNHEY and CDR2 as SVGAGI. The CDR3 length is 16 residues. V lost 4 bases and J 0 bases, leaving 15 bases between the germline ends. The CDR3 region has the DNA TGTGCCAGCAGTTCGATCCAACTACCGTACCAAGAGACCCAGTACTTC. It encodes CASSSIQLPYQETQYF.

V and J are TRBV28 and TRBJ2-6; a possible D gene is TRBD2 (6 bases). This CDR3 has 15 residues. V was clipped by 2 bases and J by 4 bases, with 9 bases between them. Germline CDR1 MDHEN, CDR2 SYDVKM. The CDR3 loop reads CASSLLASGANVLTF. The CDR3 nucleotides are TGTGCCAGCAGTTTACTAGCGAGCGGGGCCAACGTCCTGACTTTC. Full variable domain (rest looked up from reference TRBV28 and TRBJ2-6): DVKVTQSSRYLVKRTGEKVFLECVQDMDHENMFWYRQDPGLGLRLIYFSYDVKMKEKGDIPEGYSVSREKKERFSLILESASTNQTSMYLCASSLLASGANVLTFGAGSRLTVL.

The V and J genes are TRBV28 and TRBJ2-1, with 11 bases aligning to TRBD2. Germline V gene lookup returns CDR1 MDHEN and CDR2 SYDVKM. The CDR3 covers 18 residues. V was pared by 7 bases and J by 0 bases, with 11 bases of the junction left unmatched. CDR3 sequence (DNA): TGTGCCAGCACTCTCCCCGGGACTAGCGGAGGCTCCTACAATGAGCAGTTCTTC. This sequence encodes CASTLPGTSGGSYNEQFF.

This chain connects TRBV6-4 to TRBJ2-7, with TRBD1 as a possible D gene (5 bases). V lost 2 bases and J 2 bases, leaving 13 bases between the germline ends. The CDR3 totals 15 residues. Germline V gene lookup returns CDR1 MRHNA and CDR2 SNTAGT. The CDR3 DNA reads as TGTGCCAGCAGTGACACCGACAGCTCTCCCTACGAGCAGTACTTC. Its protein is CASSDTDSSPYEQYF.